A single T cell receptor beta chain is shown here with its context. The antigen remains unidentified. CDR1 is SGHNT and CDR2 is YYREEE in the germline V gene (reference sequence). The CDR3 is 16 residues long. With V trimmed by 4 bases and J by 0 bases, 9 bases remained unmatched. This entry comes from a study of cytomegalovirus exposure and HLA in healthy donors. Study as a whole: The 90 to 150 validation repertoires used a platform that matched the one used for the approximately 700 first-cohort repertoires, as a later analysis reported. Findings and limits, study-wide: Confirmation was obtained in vitro that a few CMV-associated chains are specific for CMV antigens.

The assay was immunoSEQ multiplex PCR, and TCRdb's table has in-frame clones only and misses some. The sample consists of around 90,000 clones, about four fifths of them appearing once. The source of this sequence is a young woman in good health and CMV-seropositive. Sequenced input: PBMCs. This rearrangement joins TRBV5-4 to TRBJ1-1; 7 nucleotides match TRBD1. Here the CDR3 DNA reads TGTGCCAGCAGCCTAAGACAGGGACGGATGAACACTGAAGCTTTCTTT. Translating gives CASSLRQGRMNTEAFF.